A selection of T cell receptor beta chains follows, all from one sample in a study of OX40 agonist ivuxolimab in advanced cancers. Assay: immunoSEQ multiplex PCR; the TCRdb copy retains only in-frame clones and omits some. The sample contains 99,000 or so clones, approximately 94% of which appear only once. Specimen: CD4+ or CD8+ T cells sorted from blood, collected in a trial of the OX40 agonist ivuxolimab. The receptor set was obtained from an adult with an advanced solid tumor such as melanoma, head and neck, liver or kidney cancer. The CDR3 runs from the conserved cysteine through the conserved F or W. A D gene is named only where the DNA matches it firmly. A row's size may be missing; if present it is once, few, many or a size class.

len: 14
abundance: .
v_gene: TRBV25-1
j_gene: TRBJ2-7
d_gene: TRBD2
CDR3nt: TGTGCCAGCAGTGATGGCGGGAGTGTGATCGAGCAGTACTTC
CDR3aa: CASSDGGSVIEQYF

len: 13
abundance: .
v_gene: TRBV10-1
j_gene: TRBJ1-2
d_gene: TRBD1
CDR3nt: TGCGCCAGCAGTGTACAGGGGGCCGATGGCTACACCTTC
CDR3aa: CASSVQGADGYTF

len: 13
abundance: .
v_gene: TRBV6-6
j_gene: TRBJ1-3
d_gene: .
CDR3nt: TGTGCCAGCAGTTACTCCAAAGGAAACACCATATATTTT
CDR3aa: CASSYSKGNTIYF

len: 15
abundance: .
v_gene: TRBV6-4
j_gene: TRBJ2-3
d_gene: TRBD1
CDR3nt: TGTGCCAGCAGGGACAGGGGGCACCCTTCAGATACGCAGTATTTT
CDR3aa: CASRDRGHPSDTQYF

len: 16
abundance: .
v_gene: TRBV18
j_gene: TRBJ2-2
d_gene: .
CDR3nt: TGTGCCAGCTCACCGCGGGCCGAGTTGGACGCCGGGGAGCTGTTTTTT
CDR3aa: CASSPRAELDAGELFF

len: 14
abundance: .
v_gene: TRBV7-2
j_gene: TRBJ1-5
d_gene: .
CDR3nt: TGTGCCAGCAGCTTAGATAGGGGGAATCAGCCCCAGCATTTT
CDR3aa: CASSLDRGNQPQHF

len: 15
abundance: .
v_gene: TRBV6-5
j_gene: TRBJ2-7
d_gene: TRBD1
CDR3nt: TGTGCCAGCAGCTTACAGGGGGCATATTCCTACGAGCAGTACTTC
CDR3aa: CASSLQGAYSYEQYF

len: 13
abundance: .
v_gene: TRBV5-1
j_gene: TRBJ2-5
d_gene: TRBD2
CDR3nt: TGCGCCAGCAGCGGTAGCGGGCAAGAGACCCAGTACTTC
CDR3aa: CASSGSGQETQYF

len: 15
abundance: .
v_gene: TRBV2
j_gene: TRBJ2-3
d_gene: .
CDR3nt: TGTGCCAGCCGGGGCGGGTATGGGGGTGCAGATACGCAGTATTTT
CDR3aa: CASRGGYGGADTQYF

len: 14
abundance: .
v_gene: TRBV27
j_gene: TRBJ2-3
d_gene: .
CDR3nt: TGTGCCAGCAGACTTACGTCTAACACAGATACGCAGTATTTT
CDR3aa: CASRLTSNTDTQYF

len: 15
abundance: .
v_gene: TRBV18
j_gene: TRBJ1-2
d_gene: .
CDR3nt: TGTGCCAGCTCACCAACCCGGGCGGGTAACTATGGCTACACCTTC
CDR3aa: CASSPTRAGNYGYTF

len: 13
abundance: .
v_gene: TRBV27
j_gene: TRBJ1-5
d_gene: .
CDR3nt: TGTGCCAGCAGTGAGGGGATGGGTCAGCCCCAGCATTTT
CDR3aa: CASSEGMGQPQHF

len: 14
abundance: .
v_gene: TRBV29-1
j_gene: TRBJ2-7
d_gene: .
CDR3nt: TGCAGCGTGGGCCCCCGAGGACAGAGTAGCGAGCAGTACTTC
CDR3aa: CSVGPRGQSSEQYF

len: 13
abundance: .
v_gene: TRBV5-1
j_gene: TRBJ2-5
d_gene: TRBD2
CDR3nt: TGCGCCAGCAGCTCGGGGGGATGGGGGACCCAGTACTTC
CDR3aa: CASSSGGWGTQYF

len: 14
abundance: .
v_gene: TRBV7-2
j_gene: TRBJ1-1
d_gene: .
CDR3nt: TGTGCCAGCAGCTTAGTAGTTGGTGACACTGAAGCTTTCTTT
CDR3aa: CASSLVVGDTEAFF

len: 14
abundance: .
v_gene: TRBV4-3
j_gene: TRBJ2-3
d_gene: .
CDR3nt: TGCGCCAGCAGCCAGGGGCACGGGGAGCTCTCGCAGTATTTT
CDR3aa: CASSQGHGELSQYF

len: 15
abundance: .
v_gene: TRBV28
j_gene: TRBJ2-2
d_gene: TRBD2
CDR3nt: TGTGCCAGCAGCCCAGGGACTAGCCTTGGCGGGGAGCTGTTTTTT
CDR3aa: CASSPGTSLGGELFF

len: 13
abundance: .
v_gene: TRBV6-5
j_gene: TRBJ2-1
d_gene: TRBD1
CDR3nt: TGTGCCAGCAGTCGGACAGGTAACAATGAGCAGTTCTTC
CDR3aa: CASSRTGNNEQFF

len: 13
abundance: .
v_gene: TRBV14
j_gene: TRBJ2-7
d_gene: .
CDR3nt: TGTGCCAGCAGCCTTCTAGGACTCTACGAGCAGTACTTC
CDR3aa: CASSLLGLYEQYF

len: 18
abundance: .
v_gene: TRBV7-8
j_gene: TRBJ2-5
d_gene: TRBD1
CDR3nt: TGTGCCAGCAGACACGCCATAGGACAGGGGGCCCCGGGGGAGACCCAGTACTTC
CDR3aa: CASRHAIGQGAPGETQYF

len: 14
abundance: .
v_gene: TRBV7-9
j_gene: TRBJ2-7
d_gene: TRBD1
CDR3nt: TGTGCCAGCACCCTGACCGCGGACAGGCTCGAGCAGTACTTC
CDR3aa: CASTLTADRLEQYF

len: 13
abundance: .
v_gene: TRBV6-6
j_gene: TRBJ2-7
d_gene: .
CDR3nt: TGTGCCAGCAGTTATGGAGTGACCTACGAGCAGTACTTC
CDR3aa: CASSYGVTYEQYF

len: 14
abundance: .
v_gene: TRBV6-5
j_gene: TRBJ2-7
d_gene: .
CDR3nt: TGTGCCAGCAGTTACTCGGGCGGGACCTACGAGCAGTACTTC
CDR3aa: CASSYSGGTYEQYF

len: 18
abundance: .
v_gene: TRBV11-3
j_gene: TRBJ2-7
d_gene: TRBD2
CDR3nt: TGTGCCAGCAGCTTAGTTTCCGGGGGGACTAGCGGTTCCTACGAGCAGTACTTC
CDR3aa: CASSLVSGGTSGSYEQYF

len: 12
abundance: once
v_gene: TRBV6-5
j_gene: TRBJ1-5
d_gene: .
CDR3nt: TGTGCCAGCCTAACACGGGATGAGCCCCAGCATTTT
CDR3aa: CASLTRDEPQHF

len: 15
abundance: .
v_gene: TRBV2
j_gene: TRBJ1-1
d_gene: .
CDR3nt: TGTGCCAGCAGTGAAGCAAGCTCGGGGGGCTGGGTCGCTTTCTTT
CDR3aa: CASSEASSGGWVAFF

len: 15
abundance: .
v_gene: TRBV4-3
j_gene: TRBJ2-5
d_gene: TRBD1
CDR3nt: TGCGCCAGCAGCCAAGCCGGGACAGGGGGAGAGACCCAGTACTTC
CDR3aa: CASSQAGTGGETQYF

len: 15
abundance: .
v_gene: TRBV5-1
j_gene: TRBJ1-4
d_gene: .
CDR3nt: TGCGCCAGCAGCTTGGGAGTGGGAGCTAATGAAAAACTGTTTTTT
CDR3aa: CASSLGVGANEKLFF

len: 13
abundance: .
v_gene: TRBV7-3
j_gene: TRBJ1-3
d_gene: .
CDR3nt: TGTGCCAGTTCTCCGGCGGGAGGAAACACCATATATTTT
CDR3aa: CASSPAGGNTIYF